This T cell receptor beta chain was retrieved from a study of OX40 agonist ivuxolimab in advanced cancers. Method: immunoSEQ multiplex PCR; TCRdb's copy keeps in-frame clones and lacks some. The data show about 90,000 clones, about 90% seen once. Peripheral blood came from all dose cohorts at three timepoints. The sequence was obtained from an adult with an advanced solid tumor such as melanoma, head and neck, liver or kidney cancer. Sequences were derived from CD4+ or CD8+ T cells sorted from blood, sampled in a trial of the OX40 agonist ivuxolimab.

The CDR3 DNA sequence: TGTGCCAGCATTGGTAGCGGGAGCCGGGGCACCGGGGAGCTGTTTTTT. This codes for CASIGSGSRGTGELFF. The rearrangement uses TRBV28 and TRBJ2-2, with 9 bases lining up with TRBD2. Trimming cost V 7 bases and J 4 bases; bases outside gene matches: 10. The germline gives CDR1 MDHEN, CDR2 SYDVKM. The CDR3 is 16 amino acids.